This TCR beta chain was captured in a study of T cell responses to AZD1222 COVID-19 vaccine. Study-level findings and limits: Regions 160-218 and 743-854 dominated among vaccine-associated CD4 TCRs spanning spike.

The germline gives CDR1 LGHNA, CDR2 YNFKEQ. The CDR3 length is 16 residues. V dropped 1 base and J dropped 7 bases, with 16 bases sitting between them. With respect to this clone: Its matching antigen is unknown.

Data came from immunoSEQ multiplex PCR; TCRdb stores just in-frame clones and leaves some out. The table records roughly 120,000 clones, 75% to 90% of them present only once. Doses given second, at about 4 or about 12 weeks, were pooled. This TCR was recovered from an adult who received the AZD1222 COVID-19 vaccine. The sequencing here drew on peripheral blood, taken 28 days after the second AZD1222 dose. This chain links TRBV4-2 with TRBJ2-2; D is unclear. The CDR3 bases are TGTGCCAGCAGCCAAGTCCGCGCCCTCATTGGCGGGGAGCTGTTTTTT. Its translation is CASSQVRALIGGELFF.